This T cell receptor (beta chain) was found in a study of T cells in Graves' hyperthyroidism and ophthalmopathy. CDR3 length equals 15 residues. With 1 base removed from V and 2 bases from J, the gap between germline ends came to 9 bases. Germline V gene data show CDR1 as KGHDR and CDR2 as SFDVKD. This clonotype was found many times. The investigators amplified TCR beta CDR3 regions from RNA transcripts. HTBI primers were the set used in a first-round RT-PCR of the TCR CDR3. TCRdb independently ran MiXCR on the multiplex PCR reads; one entry per CDR3 protein. The sample carries about 400,000 distinct CDR3 sequences, 15% to 18% recorded once.

This sequence joins TRBV24-1 and TRBJ2-3; D is ambiguous. This clonotype was sampled from a woman under 30 with Graves' hyperthyroidism. Material: blood. CDR3 residues: CATSDFGSNTDTQYF. CDR3 DNA: TGTGCCACCAGTGATTTCGGTTCAAACACAGATACGCAGTATTTT.